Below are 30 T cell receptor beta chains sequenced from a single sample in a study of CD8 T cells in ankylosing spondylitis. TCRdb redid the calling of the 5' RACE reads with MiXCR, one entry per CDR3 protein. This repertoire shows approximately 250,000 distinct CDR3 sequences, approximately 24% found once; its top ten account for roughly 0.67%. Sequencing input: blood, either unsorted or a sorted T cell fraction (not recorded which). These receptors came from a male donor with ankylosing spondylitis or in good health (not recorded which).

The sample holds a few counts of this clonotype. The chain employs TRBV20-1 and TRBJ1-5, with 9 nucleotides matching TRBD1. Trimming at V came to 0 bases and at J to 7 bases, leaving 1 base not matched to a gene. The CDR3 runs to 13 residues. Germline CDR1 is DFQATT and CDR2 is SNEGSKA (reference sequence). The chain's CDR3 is CSARETGGQPQHF. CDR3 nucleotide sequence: TGCAGTGCTAGAGAGACAGGGGGGCAGCCCCAGCATTTT.

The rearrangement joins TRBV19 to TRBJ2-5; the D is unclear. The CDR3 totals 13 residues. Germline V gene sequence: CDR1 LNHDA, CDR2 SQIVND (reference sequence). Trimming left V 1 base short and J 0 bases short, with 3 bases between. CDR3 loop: CASSIGYQETQYF. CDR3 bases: TGTGCCAGTAGTATAGGATACCAAGAGACCCAGTACTTC. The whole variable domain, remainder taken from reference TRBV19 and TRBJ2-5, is DGGITQSPKYLFRKEGQNVTLSCEQNLNHDAMYWYRQDPGQGLRLIYYSQIVNDFQKGDIAEGYSVSREKKESFPLTVTSAQKNPTAFYLCASSIGYQETQYFGPGTRLLVL.

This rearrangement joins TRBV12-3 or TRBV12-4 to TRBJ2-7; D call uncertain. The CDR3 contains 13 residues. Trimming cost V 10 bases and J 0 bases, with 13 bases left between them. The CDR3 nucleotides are TGTGCCACCCGCGACACGGTCTCCTACGAGCAGTACTTC. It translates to CATRDTVSYEQYF.

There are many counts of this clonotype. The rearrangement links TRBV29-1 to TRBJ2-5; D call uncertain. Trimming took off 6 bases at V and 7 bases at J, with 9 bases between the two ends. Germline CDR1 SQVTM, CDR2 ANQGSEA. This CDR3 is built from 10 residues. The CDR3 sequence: CSVSERTQYF. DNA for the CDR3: TGCAGCGTATCGGAGCGGACCCAGTACTTC.

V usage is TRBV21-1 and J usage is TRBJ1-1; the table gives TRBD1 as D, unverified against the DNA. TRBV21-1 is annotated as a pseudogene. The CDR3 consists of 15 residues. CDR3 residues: CASSNNLTGVTEAFF. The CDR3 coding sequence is TGTGCCAGCAGCAACAACCTCACAGGAGTCACTGAAGCTTTCTTT.

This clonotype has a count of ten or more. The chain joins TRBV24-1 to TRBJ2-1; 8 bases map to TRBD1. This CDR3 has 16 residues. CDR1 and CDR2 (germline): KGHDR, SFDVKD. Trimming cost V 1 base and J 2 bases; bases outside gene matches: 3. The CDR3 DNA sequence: TGTGCCACCAGTGATTTTCAGGGGGCGGCCTACAATGAGCAGTTCTTC. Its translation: CATSDFQGAAYNEQFF.

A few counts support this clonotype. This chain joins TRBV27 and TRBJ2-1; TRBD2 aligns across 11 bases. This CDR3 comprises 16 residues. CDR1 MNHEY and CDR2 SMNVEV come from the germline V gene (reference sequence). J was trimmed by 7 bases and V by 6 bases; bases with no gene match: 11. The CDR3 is CASSWRMGLAVNEQFF. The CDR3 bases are TGTGCCAGCAGCTGGAGAATGGGACTAGCGGTTAATGAGCAGTTCTTC.

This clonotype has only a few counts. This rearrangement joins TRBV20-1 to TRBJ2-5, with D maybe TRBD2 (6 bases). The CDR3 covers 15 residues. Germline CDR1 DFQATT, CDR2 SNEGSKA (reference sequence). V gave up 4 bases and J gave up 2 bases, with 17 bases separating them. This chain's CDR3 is CSAKRRDPSQETQYF. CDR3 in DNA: TGCAGTGCTAAAAGGAGGGACCCAAGTCAAGAGACCCAGTACTTC.

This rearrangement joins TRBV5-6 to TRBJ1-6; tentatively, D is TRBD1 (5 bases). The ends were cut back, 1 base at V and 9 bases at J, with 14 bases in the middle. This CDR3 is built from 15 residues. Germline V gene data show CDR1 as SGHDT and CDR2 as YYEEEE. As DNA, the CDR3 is TGTGCCAGCAGCTTGTTATCCGGGGGTGGTTCACCCCTCCACTTT. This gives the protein CASSLLSGGGSPLHF.

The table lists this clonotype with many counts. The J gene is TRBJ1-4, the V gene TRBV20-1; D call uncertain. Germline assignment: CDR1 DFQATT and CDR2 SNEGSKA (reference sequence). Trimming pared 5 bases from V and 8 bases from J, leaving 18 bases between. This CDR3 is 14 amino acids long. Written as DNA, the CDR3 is TGCAGTGCTGCCCACCGACGGGGAAACGAAAAACTGTTTTTT. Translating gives CSAAHRRGNEKLFF.

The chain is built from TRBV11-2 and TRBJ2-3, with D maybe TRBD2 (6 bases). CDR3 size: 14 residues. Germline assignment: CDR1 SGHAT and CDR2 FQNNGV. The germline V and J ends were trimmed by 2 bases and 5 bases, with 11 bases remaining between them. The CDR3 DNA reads TGTGCCAGCAGCTTATCCTACGGGGGAGATACGCAGTATTTT. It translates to CASSLSYGGDTQYF.

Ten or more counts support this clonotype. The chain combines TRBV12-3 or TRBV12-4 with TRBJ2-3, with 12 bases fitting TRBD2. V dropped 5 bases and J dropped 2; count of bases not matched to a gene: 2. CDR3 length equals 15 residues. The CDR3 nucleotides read TGTGCCAGCAGTAGGACTAGCGGGGTCACAGATACGCAGTATTTT. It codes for CASSRTSGVTDTQYF.

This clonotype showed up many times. CDR3 DNA: TGCGCCAGCAGCTTGGCAGGGGATAGGTCCTACGAGCAGTACTTC. Translation gives CASSLAGDRSYEQYF. This rearrangement joins TRBV5-1 to TRBJ2-7, with TRBD1 as a possible D gene (6 bases). The CDR3 runs to 15 residues. V dropped 0 bases and J dropped 1 base, with 11 bases sitting between them. Germline assignment: CDR1 SGHRS and CDR2 YFSETQ.

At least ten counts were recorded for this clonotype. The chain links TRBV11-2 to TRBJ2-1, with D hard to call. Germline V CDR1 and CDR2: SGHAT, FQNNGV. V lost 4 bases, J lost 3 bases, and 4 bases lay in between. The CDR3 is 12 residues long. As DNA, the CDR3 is TGTGCCAGCAGCTCTTTCTACAATGAGCAGTTCTTC. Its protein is CASSSFYNEQFF. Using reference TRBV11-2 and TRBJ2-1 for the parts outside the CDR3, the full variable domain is EAGVAQSPRYKIIEKRQSVAFWCNPISGHATLYWYQQILGQGPKLLIQFQNNGVVDDSQLPKDRFSAERLKGVDSTLKIQPAKLEDSAVYLCASSSFYNEQFFGPGTRLTVL.

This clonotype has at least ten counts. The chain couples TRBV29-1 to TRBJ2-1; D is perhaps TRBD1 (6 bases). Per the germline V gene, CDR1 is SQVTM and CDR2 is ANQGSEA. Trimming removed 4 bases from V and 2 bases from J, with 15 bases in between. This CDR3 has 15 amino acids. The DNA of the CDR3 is TGCAGCGTTGTAAAAATAGGGGGACCCTACAATGAGCAGTTCTTC. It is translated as CSVVKIGGPYNEQFF.

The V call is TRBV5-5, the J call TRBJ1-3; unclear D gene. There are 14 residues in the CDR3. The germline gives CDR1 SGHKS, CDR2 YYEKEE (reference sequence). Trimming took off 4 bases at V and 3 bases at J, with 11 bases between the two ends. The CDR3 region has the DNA TGTGCCAGCAGCGGACTAGGCTTTGGAAACACCATATATTTT. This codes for CASSGLGFGNTIYF.

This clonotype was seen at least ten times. CDR3 amino acids: CASSLGQGDTGELFF. The CDR3 DNA is TGTGCCAGCAGCTTAGGACAGGGAGACACCGGGGAGCTGTTTTTT. The chain couples TRBV7-9 to TRBJ2-2; 7 nucleotides match TRBD1. In germline, CDR1 is SEHNR, CDR2 FQNEAQ (reference sequence). The CDR3 consists of 15 residues. J gave up 3 bases and V 1 base, and 2 bases lay outside the gene matches.

The CDR3 nucleotides read TGTGTGGCAGGGGGTACAGATACGCAGTATTTT. It specifies CVAGGTDTQYF. This sequence joins TRBV5-3 and TRBJ2-3, with 7 bases that match TRBD1. TRBV5-3 is given ORF status, its function remaining uncertain. The CDR3 length is 11 residues.

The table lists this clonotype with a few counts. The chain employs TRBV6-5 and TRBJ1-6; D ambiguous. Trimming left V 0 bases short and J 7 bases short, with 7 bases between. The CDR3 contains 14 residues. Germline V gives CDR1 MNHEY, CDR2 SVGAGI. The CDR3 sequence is CASSYSRANSPLHF. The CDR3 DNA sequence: TGTGCCAGCAGTTACTCCCGGGCCAATTCACCCCTCCACTTT.

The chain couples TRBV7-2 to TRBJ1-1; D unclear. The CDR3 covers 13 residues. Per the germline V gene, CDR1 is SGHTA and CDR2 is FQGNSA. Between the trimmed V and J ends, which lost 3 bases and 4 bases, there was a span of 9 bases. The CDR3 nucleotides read TGTGCCAGCAGCTTTAGAGGGCTCACTGAAGCTTTCTTT. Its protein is CASSFRGLTEAFF.

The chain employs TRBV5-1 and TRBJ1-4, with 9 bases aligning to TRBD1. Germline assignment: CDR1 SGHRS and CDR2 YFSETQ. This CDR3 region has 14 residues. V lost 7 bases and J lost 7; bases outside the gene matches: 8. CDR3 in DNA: TGCGCCAGCGGATCCGGGACAGGGCCTGAAAAACTGTTTTTT. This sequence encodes CASGSGTGPEKLFF.

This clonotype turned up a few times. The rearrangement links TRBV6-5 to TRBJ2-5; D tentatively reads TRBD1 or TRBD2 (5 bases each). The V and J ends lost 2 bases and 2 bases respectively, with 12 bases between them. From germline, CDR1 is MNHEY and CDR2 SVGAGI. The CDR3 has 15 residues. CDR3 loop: CASSYRHWGQETQYF. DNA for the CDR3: TGTGCCAGCAGTTACCGCCATTGGGGGCAAGAGACCCAGTACTTC.

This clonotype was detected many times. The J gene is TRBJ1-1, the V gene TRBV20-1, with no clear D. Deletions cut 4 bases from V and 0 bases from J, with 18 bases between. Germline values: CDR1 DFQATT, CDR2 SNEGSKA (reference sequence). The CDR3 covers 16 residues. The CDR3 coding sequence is TGCAGTGCTACGGTGCCCCACATTGTCATGAACACTGAAGCTTTCTTT. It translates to CSATVPHIVMNTEAFF.

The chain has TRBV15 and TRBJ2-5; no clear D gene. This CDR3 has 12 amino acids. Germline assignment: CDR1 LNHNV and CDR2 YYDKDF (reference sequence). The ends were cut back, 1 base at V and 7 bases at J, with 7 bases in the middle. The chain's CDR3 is CATSRVTGTQYF. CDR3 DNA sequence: TGTGCCACCAGCAGAGTGACTGGGACCCAGTACTTC.

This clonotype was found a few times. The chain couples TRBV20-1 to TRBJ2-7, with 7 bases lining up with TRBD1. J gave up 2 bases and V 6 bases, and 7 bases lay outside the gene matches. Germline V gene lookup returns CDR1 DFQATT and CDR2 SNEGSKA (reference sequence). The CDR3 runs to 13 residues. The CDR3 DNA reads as TGCAGTGCCAGGACAGGCAAGACCTACGAGCAGTACTTC. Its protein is CSARTGKTYEQYF.

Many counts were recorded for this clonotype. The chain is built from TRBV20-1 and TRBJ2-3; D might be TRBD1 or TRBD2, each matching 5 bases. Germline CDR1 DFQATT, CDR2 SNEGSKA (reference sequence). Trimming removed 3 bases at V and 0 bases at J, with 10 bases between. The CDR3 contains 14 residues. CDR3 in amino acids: CSASRDPSTDTQYF. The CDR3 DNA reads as TGCAGTGCTAGTCGGGACCCTAGCACAGATACGCAGTATTTT.

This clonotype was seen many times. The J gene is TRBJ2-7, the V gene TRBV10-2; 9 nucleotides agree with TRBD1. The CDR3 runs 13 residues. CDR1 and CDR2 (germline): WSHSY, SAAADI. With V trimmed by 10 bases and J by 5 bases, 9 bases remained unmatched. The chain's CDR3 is CATGQGRDNEQYF. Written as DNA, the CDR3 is TGCGCCACAGGACAGGGGAGGGACAACGAGCAGTACTTC.

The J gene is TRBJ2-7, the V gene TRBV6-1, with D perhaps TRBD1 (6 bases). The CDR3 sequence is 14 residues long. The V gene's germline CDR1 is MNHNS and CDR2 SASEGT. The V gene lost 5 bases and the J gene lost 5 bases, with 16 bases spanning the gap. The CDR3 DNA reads TGTGCCAGCAGTAGGGGGACACAAGGACACGAGCAGTACTTC. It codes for CASSRGTQGHEQYF.

The CDR3 sequence: CASSVQILAGADTQYF. In DNA form, the CDR3 reads TGTGCCAGCAGCGTACAAATCCTAGCGGGGGCAGATACGCAGTATTTT. The chain joins TRBV7-9 to TRBJ2-3; 10 bases fit TRBD2. This CDR3 is 16 amino acids long. Germline V gene lookup returns CDR1 SEHNR and CDR2 FQNEAQ (reference sequence). V lost 5 bases to trimming and J lost 4 bases; unmatched junction nucleotides: 9.

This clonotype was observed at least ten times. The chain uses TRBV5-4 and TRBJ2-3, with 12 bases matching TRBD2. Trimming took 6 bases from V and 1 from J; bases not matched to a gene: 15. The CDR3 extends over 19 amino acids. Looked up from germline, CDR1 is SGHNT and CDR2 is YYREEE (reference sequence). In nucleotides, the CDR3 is TGTGCCAGCATCCTGGGGGCTAGCGGGGGGGCCTTGGGCACAGATACGCAGTATTTT. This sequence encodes CASILGASGGALGTDTQYF.